This TCR beta chain was captured in a study of blood T cell repertoires in COVID-19 (dated by TCRdb to between 2020 and 2021). At the level of the whole study: Samples from collaborators originated in the United States, Italy and Spain and spanned both the acute and convalescent phases of COVID-19. Nearly every sample came with metadata listing a de-identified subject ID, COVID-19 status, age in years and sex. The material from the prospective study consisted of cDNA or gDNA derived from T cells, B-cell-depleted T cells, or PBMCs. Samples were obtained from the ongoing ImmuneRACE study (first 160 participants) and from some 1,300 subjects provided by 6 global collaborators. Deeply sampled blood TCRbeta repertoires from subjects exposed to, actively infected with, or recovered from COVID-19 were included in the dataset. The repertoires were made available in a free public database intended to serve as a resource for research on the immune response to SARS-CoV-2. Where available, HLA class I and class II types were taken from metadata supplied by the sample provider and were not determined by assay-based typing.

Points the paper makes about the study in general: The quantity of clinical and demographic metadata differed by source and by participant and was supplied without curation.

Reading from cysteine to phenylalanine, the CDR3 counts 12 amino acids. Only the CDR3 DNA stays, 36 bases, in frame from base 1. Reading the germline V gene gives CDR1 SGHTA and CDR2 FQGNSA. Cut back by 5 bases and 6 bases, the V and J ends lie 10 bases apart. Points on this clone: This receptor's antigen is unknown. Base qualities are not provided; no much larger clone lies one nucleotide away.

Each collaborating institution followed its own protocols to collect whole blood in K2EDTA tubes. Collaborator samples were shipped for TCRbeta analysis as frozen whole blood, isolated PBMCs, or DNA extracted from either sample type. TCRbeta CDR3 regions were amplified from genomic DNA using the immunoSEQ Assay, a bias-controlled multiplex PCR. In the paper's pipeline: The number of nucleated cells in each sample was estimated by amplification of reference gene primers within the assay. To quantify the absolute abundance of each unique TCRbeta CDR3 rearrangement, sequence reads were collapsed and filtered. For each sample, productive Simpson clonality was calculated by taking the square root of Simpson's diversity index across productive rearrangements. What TCRdb holds here is the immuneACCESS table cut down to in-frame rearrangements. Part of the clones is not present; checked against another copy, under half of the missing clones reflect an unresolved V gene, and the others are unexplained. The DNA was the basis for D and trimming; V, J and clone size are from that table. The sample yields around 23,000 clones; 89% were counted once. Approximately 20% of the sample is in the top ten clones.

The sequence is built from TRBV7-2 and TRBJ1-2; TRBD1 is possibly the D segment (5 matching bases). The sequenced sample consisted of peripheral blood. The clonotype comes from a human donor in a cohort sampled during active COVID-19. CDR3 sequence: CASSAGRDGYTF. The sequenced DNA is TGTGCCAGCAGCGCAGGGAGGGATGGCTACACCTTC.